This T cell receptor beta chain appears in the sequencing data of a study of T cell clonality in common variable immunodeficiency. Findings and limits, study-wide: Reportedly, TCR beta sequences from common variable immunodeficiency showed fewer deletions and N-nucleotide insertions. CVID subjects had higher TCRbeta clonality than healthy controls, most marked in about a third.

Equal genomic DNA amounts from CVID and control samples were sequenced. Some clones are missing from TCRdb's copy, which holds only in-frame ones; the method was immunoSEQ multiplex PCR. This sample has some 38,000 clones, each found more than once. The V and J ends lost 5 bases and 6 bases, in that order; junction bases with no gene match: 10. Germline V lookup: CDR1 DFQATT, CDR2 SNEGSKA (reference sequence). CDR3 length: 13 residues. This clone was seen repeatedly, ten times or more. The antigen is not known. The read ends 3 residues before the CDR3 terminus; that terminus is restored from the germline J gene.

Sequences were obtained from peripheral blood mononuclear cells. V usage is TRBV20-1 and J usage is TRBJ2-7, with 7 bases that match TRBD2. The source is a person aged 18 to 69 in good health. The CDR3 spells CSAATSVPVEQYF. The covered CDR3 bases are TGCAGTGCTGCAACTAGCGTCCCGGTCGAG.